This T cell receptor (beta chain) was documented in a study of shared clonotypes between healthy human individuals. The CDR3 consists of 15 residues. The V gene's germline CDR1 is SEHNR and CDR2 FQNEAQ (reference sequence). The ends were cut back, 2 bases at V and 0 bases at J, with 11 bases in the middle. TCRdb's table, derived via immunoSEQ multiplex PCR, lists solely in-frame clones and lacks some. The table records approximately 640,000 clones, less than 95% of them present only once. The rearrangement uses TRBV7-9 and TRBJ2-7; D unclear. Sequencing was carried out using memory CD8+ T cells from PBMCs. The subset here: CD45RO+ cells pooled with CCR7-negative TemRA cells. The sequence was collected from a man aged 18 to 30 in good health. Some clones in this sample may be carry-over from other donors' samples. The CDR3: CASSLSETSSYEQYF. For the CDR3, the DNA is TGTGCCAGCAGCTTATCCGAGACCAGCTCCTACGAGCAGTACTTC.